This is a list of T cell receptor beta chains from one sample in a study of Ad26.COV2.S vaccination and SARS-CoV-2 variants. Sequenced by immunoSEQ multiplex PCR; TCRdb stores in-frame clones only, minus some. The table has 380,000 or so clones, roughly 90% seen once. Here the sequenced sample was peripheral blood, taken in a trial of Ad26.COV2.S vaccine versus placebo. The receptors shown here come from a person between 18 and 65 years old who received the Ad26.COV2.S COVID-19 vaccine or a placebo. CDR3s include the opening cysteine and the closing phenylalanine or tryptophan. D genes are given only for firm matches. Clone size is not always given. Where it is, it says once, few, many or a class for expanded clones.

CDR3	DNA	size	D	J	V	length
CASNQDSGANVLTF	TGCGCCAGCAACCAAGACTCTGGGGCCAACGTCCTGACTTTC	NA	NA	TRBJ2-6	TRBV5-1	14
CASSPGAGEGYTF	TGCGCCAGCAGCCCGGGGGCAGGGGAAGGCTACACCTTC	NA	NA	TRBJ1-2	TRBV5-1	13
CASSLGQGATGELFF	TGCGCCAGCAGCCTTGGACAGGGGGCTACCGGGGAGCTGTTTTTT	NA	TRBD1	TRBJ2-2	TRBV4-3	15
CASSSFRGVTNEQYF	TGTGCCAGCAGTTCCTTTAGGGGGGTAACTAACGAGCAGTACTTC	NA	NA	TRBJ2-7	TRBV28	15
CASSSKSSYNEQFF	TGTGCCAGCAGTTCAAAAAGCTCCTACAATGAGCAGTTCTTC	NA	NA	TRBJ2-1	TRBV28	14
CASSQVGGVPLNEQFF	TGTGCCAGCAGCCAAGTTGGCGGGGTTCCCCTCAATGAGCAGTTCTTC	NA	NA	TRBJ2-1	TRBV4-2	16
CASSVETGPWETQYF	TGTGCCAGCAGCGTAGAGACAGGGCCCTGGGAGACCCAGTACTTC	once	TRBD1	TRBJ2-5	TRBV9	15
CASSPQDRNQPQHF	TGTGCCAGCAGCCCTCAAGACCGCAATCAGCCCCAGCATTTT	NA	NA	TRBJ1-5	TRBV7-9	14
CASSRDNQETQYF	TGCGCCAGCAGCAGGGACAACCAAGAGACCCAGTACTTC	NA	NA	TRBJ2-5	TRBV5-1	13
CASSLTVLSYEQYF	TGTGCCAGCAGTTTGACAGTACTTTCCTACGAGCAGTACTTC	NA	NA	TRBJ2-7	TRBV27	14
CAISAGDRADQETQYF	TGTGCCATCAGTGCCGGGGACAGGGCGGACCAAGAGACCCAGTACTTC	NA	TRBD1	TRBJ2-5	TRBV10-3	16
CASSHRRQGGYTF	TGTGCCAGCAGCCACCGTAGGCAGGGGGGCTACACCTTC	NA	NA	TRBJ1-2	TRBV3-1/TRBV3-2	13
CASLAGTSNTGELFF	TGTGCCAGCTTGGCAGGGACGTCGAACACCGGGGAGCTGTTTTTT	few	NA	TRBJ2-2	TRBV25-1	15
CASSQEGGRGPTEAFF	TGTGCCAGCAGCCAAGAGGGGGGCAGGGGGCCCACTGAAGCTTTCTTT	once	TRBD1	TRBJ1-1	TRBV4-2	16
CASSFWGGSNQPQHF	TGTGCCAGCAGCTTCTGGGGGGGTAGCAATCAGCCCCAGCATTTT	NA	NA	TRBJ1-5	TRBV5-8	15
CASSLEGPTNYGYTF	TGTGCCAGCAGTTTAGAAGGGCCCACTAACTATGGCTACACCTTC	NA	NA	TRBJ1-2	TRBV28	15
CASSSSSGGQETQYF	TGTGCCAGCAGTTCATCTAGCGGGGGCCAAGAGACCCAGTACTTC	NA	TRBD2	TRBJ2-5	TRBV6-2/TRBV6-3	15
CASSMEDSSGNTIYF	TGTGCCAGTAGTATGGAGGACAGCTCTGGAAACACCATATATTTT	NA	NA	TRBJ1-3	TRBV19	15
CASSQEYRADQETQYF	TGCGCCAGCAGCCAAGAATATAGGGCAGACCAAGAGACCCAGTACTTC	NA	NA	TRBJ2-5	TRBV4-1	16
CASSVVLPPYNEQFF	TGTGCCAGCAGCGTAGTTCTGCCCCCTTACAATGAGCAGTTCTTC	NA	NA	TRBJ2-1	TRBV9	15
CASSLFADTGELFF	TGTGCCAGCAGCTTATTTGCAGACACCGGGGAGCTGTTTTTT	NA	NA	TRBJ2-2	TRBV7-8	14
CASKFTINHETEAFF	TGTGCCAGCAAGTTCACCATAAACCATGAGACTGAAGCTTTCTTT	NA	NA	TRBJ1-1	TRBV27	15
CASSSQQGVGEKLFF	TGTGCCAGCAGTAGCCAACAGGGGGTTGGTGAAAAACTGTTTTTT	NA	TRBD1	TRBJ1-4	TRBV6-4	15
CASTGTGTINQPQHF	TGTGCCAGTACCGGGACAGGGACTATTAATCAGCCCCAGCATTTT	NA	TRBD1	TRBJ1-5	TRBV19	15
CAERQAGGNTIYF	TGTGCCGAAAGACAGGCGGGTGGAAACACCATATATTTT	NA	NA	TRBJ1-3	TRBV28	13
CASSGGLQETQYF	TGTGCCAGCAGCGGGGGTCTACAAGAGACCCAGTACTTC	NA	NA	TRBJ2-5	TRBV11-2	13